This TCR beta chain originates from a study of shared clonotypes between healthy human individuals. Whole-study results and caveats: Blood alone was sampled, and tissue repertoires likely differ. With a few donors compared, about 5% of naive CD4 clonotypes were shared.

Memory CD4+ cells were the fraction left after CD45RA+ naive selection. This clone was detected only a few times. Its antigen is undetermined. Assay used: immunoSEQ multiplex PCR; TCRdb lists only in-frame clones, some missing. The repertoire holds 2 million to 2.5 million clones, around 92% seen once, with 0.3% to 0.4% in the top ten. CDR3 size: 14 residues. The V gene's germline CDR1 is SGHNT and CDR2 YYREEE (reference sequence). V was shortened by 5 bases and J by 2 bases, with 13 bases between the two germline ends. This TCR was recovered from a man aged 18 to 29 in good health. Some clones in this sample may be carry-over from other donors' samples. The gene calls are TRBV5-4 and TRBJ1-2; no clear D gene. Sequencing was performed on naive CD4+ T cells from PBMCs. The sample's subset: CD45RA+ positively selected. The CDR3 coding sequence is TGTGCCAGCAGACCTCACAGCGCCAACTATGGCTACACCTTC. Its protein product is CASRPHSANYGYTF.